This passage covers 29 T cell receptor beta chains from one sample sequenced in a study of blood T cells in healthy people across ages. Through a sample-barcoded 5' primer and a J-beta primer mix, a second PCR was run for roughly 6 to 12 cycles. TCRdb redid the calling of the 5' RACE reads with MiXCR, one entry per CDR3 protein. Of about 580,000 distinct CDR3 sequences in the sample, 40% to 55% were seen once. The specimen was blood. The receptors here all came from a man aged 80 or over in good health.

In its sample, this clonotype was seen a few times. The chain recombines TRBV20-1 with TRBJ1-6, with 7 bases identical to TRBD1. The CDR3 is 15 residues long. Germline CDR1 DFQATT, CDR2 SNEGSKA (reference sequence). V was pared by 2 bases and J by 10 bases, with 11 bases of the junction left unmatched. The CDR3 reads CSARLGTAERSPLHF. CDR3 DNA: TGCAGTGCTAGACTTGGGACAGCCGAACGGTCACCCCTCCACTTT.

This clonotype was found a few times. V gene TRBV7-2 combines with J gene TRBJ2-7; TRBD2 aligns across 11 bases. Germline V gene data show CDR1 as SGHTA and CDR2 as FQGNSA. This CDR3 comprises 17 residues. The junction had 5 bases not matched to a gene; V was cut back by 1 base and J by 0 bases. The CDR3 reads CASSLVTSGSFSYEQYF. CDR3 coding DNA: TGTGCCAGCAGCTTAGTTACTAGCGGGAGTTTCTCCTACGAGCAGTACTTC.

The chain couples TRBV20-1 to TRBJ1-2; possible D gene TRBD1, 5 bases. In germline, CDR1 is DFQATT, CDR2 SNEGSKA (reference sequence). CDR3 length equals 12 residues. The V end was cut by 3 bases, the J end by 5 bases, with 10 bases between. In DNA form, the CDR3 reads TGCAGTGCTAGTGACGGGGGGTATGGCTACACCTTC. Translating gives CSASDGGYGYTF.

The chain recombines TRBV20-1 with TRBJ2-2, with D possibly called TRBD1 or TRBD2 (5 bases each). Germline V gene lookup returns CDR1 DFQATT and CDR2 SNEGSKA (reference sequence). The germline V and J ends were trimmed by 3 bases and 2 bases, with 10 bases remaining between them. The CDR3 contains 14 residues. CDR3 in DNA: TGCAGTGCTAGTAAGGGGAGTAACACCGGGGAGCTGTTTTTT. Translating it yields CSASKGSNTGELFF.

This clonotype was picked up a small number of times. The chain joins TRBV10-2 to TRBJ2-5; 7 nucleotides match TRBD2. Germline CDR1 and CDR2: WSHSY and SAAADI. V dropped 8 bases and J dropped 0; count of bases not matched to a gene: 6. This CDR3 is built from 14 residues. In nucleotides, the CDR3 is TGCGCCAGCGGGCCAGCGGGGCACCAAGAGACCCAGTACTTC. It specifies CASGPAGHQETQYF.

With regard to this clonotype: This may arise from a read error, as a much more abundant clone is one base away. The chain carries TRBV6-6 and TRBJ2-7; D not certain. V was pared by 5 bases and J by 7 bases, with 24 bases between. The CDR3 has 16 amino acids. Germline CDR1 reads MNHNY; CDR2 reads SVGAGI (reference sequence). CDR3 protein: CASSPHVGLSYNEQYF. CDR3 bases: TGTGCCAGCAGTCCCCATGTAGGCCTTAGCTACAATGAGCAGTACTTC.

This rearrangement joins TRBV29-1 to TRBJ1-2; D gene ambiguous. V lost 3 bases and J lost 10, with 6 bases in between. The germline CDR1 and CDR2 sequences are SQVTM and ANQGSEA. There are 9 residues in the CDR3. The CDR3, as DNA: TGCAGCGTTGAGGAAGACTACACCTTC. As protein: CSVEEDYTF.

This clonotype was seen many times. The V call is TRBV6-5, the J call TRBJ2-1; D tentatively fits TRBD1 or TRBD2 (5 bases each). The CDR3 spans 16 residues. V gave up 6 bases and J gave up 0 bases, with 15 bases separating them. Germline CDR1 and CDR2: MNHEY and SVGAGI. The CDR3 sequence: CASSHRSGGSYNEQFF. CDR3 bases: TGTGCCAGCAGCCACCGGTCTGGGGGCTCCTACAATGAGCAGTTCTTC.

J is TRBJ2-1 and V is TRBV11-2, with D unclear. Germline V CDR1 and CDR2: SGHAT, FQNNGV. This CDR3 spans 13 amino acids. Trimming cost V 5 bases and J 10 bases, with 15 bases left between them. CDR3 residues: CASSAYGVLEQFF. The CDR3 coding sequence is TGTGCCAGCAGCGCCTATGGGGTTCTGGAGCAGTTCTTC.

A word on this clonotype: At one of its ends the junction is not consistent with the germline gene, which may arise from a read error. The chain carries TRBV2 and TRBJ2-4; tentatively, D is TRBD1 or TRBD2 (5 bases each). Germline assignment: CDR1 SNHLY and CDR2 FYNNEI. CDR3 size: 12 residues. CDR3 DNA sequence: TGTGCCAGCGGGCCAGGGAGAAACAGTCAGTACTTC. Its protein product is CASGPGRNSQYF.

The chain recombines TRBV6-6 with TRBJ2-7, with D possibly matching TRBD2 (6 bases). Germline loops: CDR1 MNHNY, CDR2 SVGAGI (reference sequence). Between the trimmed V and J ends, which lost 0 bases and 6 bases, there was a span of 12 bases. The CDR3 runs to 14 residues. The CDR3 DNA follows: TGTGCCAGCAGTTACTCGACGACTAGTTTCGAGCAGTACTTC. Amino acids: CASSYSTTSFEQYF.

Comment on this clonotype: A much bigger clone sits one base away, suggesting this may be a read error. This chain links TRBV6-5 with TRBJ2-7; D is perhaps TRBD2 (6 bases). The DNA end lines up better with TRBJ2-1; the J call may be wrong. The CDR3 has 14 amino acids. Germline V CDR1 and CDR2: MNHEY, SVGAGI. The CDR3 nucleotides read TGTGCCAGCAGTTACCGCGGGACTTCCTACGAGCAGTTCTTC. Amino acids: CASSYRGTSYEQFF.

This clonotype was picked up a small number of times. The V call is TRBV6-5, the J call TRBJ1-1; D might be TRBD1 (6 bases). Trimming removed 2 bases from V and 0 bases from J, with 19 bases in between. The germline CDR1 and CDR2 sequences are MNHEY and SVGAGI. This CDR3 has 18 amino acids. The CDR3 here is CASSYDYAGGAMNTEAFF. DNA of the CDR3: TGTGCCAGCAGTTACGATTATGCGGGGGGCGCAATGAACACTGAAGCTTTCTTT.

For this clonotype: One end of the junction does not line up with germline, which may come from a read error. The chain combines TRBV7-2 with TRBJ2-3, with a weak D call TRBD1 (5 bases). The CDR3 runs 15 residues. Germline-derived CDR1 and CDR2 are SGHTA and FQGNSA. The CDR3 sequence: CASTLVAGPVDTQYF. CDR3 DNA: TGTGCCAGCACCTTAGTCGCAGGGCCGGTGGATACGCAGTATTTT.

This clonotype was counted a few times. V gene TRBV12-3 or TRBV12-4 combines with J gene TRBJ2-1, with TRBD2 matching over 8 bases. Trimming took 3 bases from V and 3 from J; bases not matched to a gene: 10. CDR3 length: 17 amino acids. The CDR3 loop is CASSFLRLAGDYNEQFF. The DNA for the CDR3 is TGTGCCAGCAGTTTTTTGCGCCTAGCGGGCGACTACAATGAGCAGTTCTTC.

This clonotype was recorded a few times. The CDR3 loop is CASSLGGVGSRETQYF. In DNA, the CDR3 is TGTGCCAGCAGTTTAGGCGGGGTTGGCTCGAGGGAGACCCAGTACTTC. V is TRBV12-3 or TRBV12-4 and J is TRBJ2-5; a possible D gene is TRBD2 (6 bases). Trimming left V 1 base short and J 5 bases short, with 17 bases between. The CDR3 consists of 16 residues.

The chain links TRBV11-2 to TRBJ2-1; D is possibly TRBD2 (6 bases). The length of the CDR3 is 19 residues. V lost 4 bases, J lost 0 bases, and 22 bases lay in between. Germline V gene sequence: CDR1 SGHAT, CDR2 FQNNGV. CDR3: CASSSPISGLRSSYNEQFF. CDR3 coding DNA: TGTGCCAGCAGCTCTCCTATTAGCGGCCTAAGGAGCTCCTACAATGAGCAGTTCTTC.

This chain connects TRBV3-1 to TRBJ2-5; tentative D call: TRBD1 (6 bases). The CDR3 has 12 residues. Germline V gene sequence: CDR1 LGHDT, CDR2 YNNKEL (reference sequence). Trimming left V 1 base short and J 13 bases short, with 13 bases between. Written as DNA, the CDR3 is TGTGCCAGCAGCCAAGGCGGACAGACCGGGTACTTC. It yields the protein CASSQGGQTGYF.

The chain employs TRBV6-5 and TRBJ2-3; D is possibly TRBD1 or TRBD2 (5 bases each). Germline CDR1 is MNHEY and CDR2 is SVGAGI. The germline V and J ends were trimmed by 7 bases and 10 bases, with 24 bases remaining between them. The CDR3 contains 15 residues. The chain's CDR3 is CASISPAAGTDAQYF. The CDR3 bases are TGTGCCAGCATCTCACCCGCGGCCGGGACGGATGCGCAGTATTTT.

Details on this clonotype: At one of its ends the junction is not consistent with the germline gene, which may arise from a read error. The rearrangement joins TRBV28 to TRBJ2-7; D is unclear. Germline lookup yields CDR1 MDHEN and CDR2 SYDVKM. The CDR3 totals 12 residues. CDR3 coding DNA: TGTGCCAGCAGTTCCGTTTCCTTCGAGCAGTACTTC. Protein: CASSSVSFEQYF. The full variable domain, in which reference TRBV28 and TRBJ2-7 provide the parts outside the CDR3, is DVKVTQSSRYLVKRTGEKVFLECVQDMDHENMFWYRQDPGLGLRLIYFSYDVKMKEKGDIPEGYSVSREKKERFSLILESASTNQTSMYLCASSSVSFEQYFGPGTRLTVT.

This chain joins TRBV7-2 and TRBJ2-2; D gene ambiguous. CDR1 and CDR2 from the germline V gene are SGHTA and FQGNSA. The CDR3 consists of 15 residues. Deletions cut 3 bases from V and 0 bases from J, with 8 bases between. CDR3 in amino acids: CASSFRSANTGELFF. CDR3 DNA sequence: TGTGCCAGCAGCTTTCGGAGCGCGAACACCGGGGAGCTGTTTTTT.

The sample holds a few counts of this clonotype. This chain joins TRBV29-1 and TRBJ2-7, with D hard to call. In germline, CDR1 is SQVTM, CDR2 ANQGSEA. This CDR3 has 11 residues. DNA for the CDR3: TGCAGTACGGCGGCTGCAGGCGAGCAGTACTTC. Encoded protein: CSTAAAGEQYF.

This clonotype was found many times. V is TRBV29-1 and J is TRBJ1-2; the match to TRBD1 covers 7 bases. The CDR3 length is 12 residues. Germline trimming cut 5 bases from V and 3 bases from J; bases unmatched to any gene: 3. Germline values: CDR1 SQVTM, CDR2 ANQGSEA. The DNA of the CDR3 is TGCAGCGTTAGAACAGGGGACTATGGCTACACCTTC. Residues: CSVRTGDYGYTF.

The rearrangement joins TRBV11-3 to TRBJ2-7, with D unclear. Trimming pared 2 bases from V and 0 bases from J, leaving 8 bases between. From germline, CDR1 is SGHNT and CDR2 YENEEA. The CDR3 loop spans 14 amino acids. The CDR3 protein is CASSLNSGSYEQYF. The CDR3 DNA reads TGTGCCAGCAGCTTAAATTCCGGCTCCTACGAGCAGTACTTC.

The chain is built from TRBV12-3 or TRBV12-4 and TRBJ2-3; TRBD1 aligns across 7 bases. The CDR3 is 17 residues long. With V trimmed by 6 bases and J by 1 base, 13 bases remained unmatched. Here the CDR3 reads CASSLGARQGRTDTQYF. CDR3 nucleotides: TGTGCCAGCAGCCTAGGCGCCCGACAGGGCCGCACAGATACGCAGTATTTT.

The genes are TRBV20-1 and TRBJ2-1, with 7 bases lining up with TRBD2. The CDR3 is 15 amino acids. V was pared by 4 bases and J by 2 bases, with 8 bases of the junction left unmatched. The germline V gene encodes CDR1 DFQATT and CDR2 SNEGSKA (reference sequence). The CDR3 DNA sequence: TGCAGTGCTAAGGTGCGGGGGTTGACCTACAATGAGCAGTTCTTC. Translating it yields CSAKVRGLTYNEQFF.

This clonotype has only a few counts. CDR3 sequence (DNA): TGTGCCAGCACCTTGTCAGGGCCCATGAACACTGAAGCTTTCTTT. This translates into CASTLSGPMNTEAFF. The J gene is TRBJ1-1, the V gene TRBV12-3 or TRBV12-4, with a possible D match to TRBD1 (5 bases). V lost 7 bases and J lost 0, with 15 bases in between. CDR3 length: 15 residues.

The chain links TRBV20-1 to TRBJ2-7, with D tentatively TRBD1 (7 bases). This CDR3 contains 13 residues. V gave up 3 bases and J gave up 2 bases, with 11 bases separating them. Germline CDR1 and CDR2: DFQATT and SNEGSKA (reference sequence). This chain's CDR3 is CSARGGQPYEQYF. In nucleotides, the CDR3 is TGCAGTGCTAGGGGGGGACAGCCCTACGAGCAGTACTTC.

V and J are TRBV3-1 and TRBJ2-5, with TRBD1 matching over 7 bases. J was trimmed by 8 bases and V by 1 base; bases with no gene match: 13. CDR1 is LGHDT, CDR2 YNNKEL, per germline (reference sequence). The CDR3 length is 16 residues. The DNA for the CDR3 is TGTGCCAGCAGCCAAGGTCCCGGACAGGAGAAGAGAACCCAGTACTTC. It encodes CASSQGPGQEKRTQYF.